This TCR beta chain was sequenced in a study of tissue T cells after allogeneic stem cell transplantation. As concerns this clone: The target antigen is unknown.

The protocol was immunoSEQ multiplex PCR, while the TCRdb copy is restricted to in-frame clones and leaves out a portion. The data show 3,300 or so clones, less than 80% seen once. Enrolled prospectively were adult allogeneic hematopoietic cell transplant recipients whose graft-versus-host disease was steroid-refractory. All graft-versus-host disease patients had gastrointestinal involvement and received several lines of directed therapy. Germline CDR1 MNHEY, CDR2 SMNVEV (reference sequence). CDR3 length: 16 amino acids. V lost 5 bases and J lost 0, with 11 bases in between. Points from the study as a whole: Anatomically similar tissues had similar TCR repertoires within each patient. In patients and mice, blood and spleen missed much of tissue repertoire.

This TCR was sampled from a male patient at least 60 years old with steroid-refractory graft-versus-host disease after an allogeneic stem cell transplant. Part of the T cells may come from the graft donor. The source was small intestine tissue, collected at autopsy. V and J are TRBV27 and TRBJ2-6; D gene unclear. As DNA, the CDR3 is TGTGCCAGCAGTCGCCGGCCAAGCTCTGGGGCCAACGTCCTGACTTTC. Encoded protein: CASSRRPSSGANVLTF.